These T cell receptor beta chains were read from a single sample in a study of regulatory T cells in long-lasting Graves disease. TCRdb re-analysed the multiplex PCR reads in MiXCR, keeping a single row per CDR3 protein. The repertoire holds around 400,000 distinct CDR3 sequences, with about 16% as singletons. Material: peripheral blood mononuclear cells (PBMCs), obtained at new diagnosis, from a patient treated with antithyroid drugs. These receptors were taken from a female donor with Graves disease. The CDR3 runs from the conserved cysteine through the conserved F or W. The D gene is left open where the match is weak. Clone size is given for some rows only: seen once, a few or many times, or a class if the clone is expanded.

V	size	J	D	DNA	CDR3
TRBV19	NA	TRBJ1-2	TRBD1	TGTGCCAGTAGATCTACAGGGGGCGTGAGGGGCTACACCTTC	CASRSTGGVRGYTF
TRBV28	many	TRBJ2-1	NA	TGTGCCAGCAGTTCGAGCGGATCCTACAATGAGCAGTTCTTC	CASSSSGSYNEQFF
TRBV5-1	many	TRBJ2-3	TRBD2	TGCGCCAGCAGCTTGGAGACTAGCGGGAGCGGAGATACGCAGTATTTT	CASSLETSGSGDTQYF
TRBV5-1	few	TRBJ2-5	NA	TGCGCCAGCAACCGGGCCACGAACGTCGAGACCCAGTACTTC	CASNRATNVETQYF
TRBV7-2	NA	TRBJ2-2	TRBD2	TGTGCCAGCACTCGGGTGGTAGCGGGAGGGCGTCCCACCGGGGAGCTGTTTTTT	CASTRVVAGGRPTGELFF
TRBV28	few	TRBJ1-2	NA	TGTGCCAGCTCTGGGGCTAACTATGGCTACACCTTC	CASSGANYGYTF
TRBV27	NA	TRBJ2-2	TRBD1	TGTGCCAGCAGACCCGGGACAGGCGTCGGGGAGCTGTTTTTT	CASRPGTGVGELFF
TRBV3-1	many	TRBJ2-3	NA	TGTGCCAGCAGCCAATTCTTCGGTGGCGGGGCATTCACAGATACGCAGTATTTT	CASSQFFGGGAFTDTQYF
TRBV6-5	NA	TRBJ1-1	NA	TGTGCCAGCAGTTACGGGGCACGTACGGTGGGCACTGAAGCTTTCTTT	CASSYGARTVGTEAFF
TRBV7-9	many	TRBJ2-2	NA	TGTGCCAGCAGTTTATACAGAAACACCGGGGAGCTGTTTTTT	CASSLYRNTGELFF
TRBV27	many	TRBJ2-7	NA	TGTGCCAGCAGTTTATCGTTTGGGTACGAGCAGTACTTC	CASSLSFGYEQYF
TRBV9	NA	TRBJ2-3	NA	TGTGCCAGCAGCGTAGATCTGGCCTCAGATACGCAGTATTTT	CASSVDLASDTQYF
TRBV11-2	many	TRBJ1-3	NA	TGTGCCAGCAGCCAGACAGGAAACACCATATATTTT	CASSQTGNTIYF
TRBV29-1	NA	TRBJ2-5	TRBD1	TGCAGCGGAGACAGGGGTCAAGAGACCCAGTACTTC	CSGDRGQETQYF
TRBV9	many	TRBJ1-1	NA	TGTGCCAGCAGCTTAGAGACAGGCTCGGGCACTGAAGCTTTCTTT	CASSLETGSGTEAFF
TRBV11-3	many	TRBJ2-1	TRBD2	TGTGCCAGCAGCTTAAGCGGGGTGGATGATGAGCAGTTCTTC	CASSLSGVDDEQFF
TRBV12-3/TRBV12-4	many	TRBJ2-3	NA	TGTGCCAGCAGTTTAGCTGGGACCCAGCGGCATTTT	CASSLAGTQRHF
TRBV30	many	TRBJ1-4	TRBD1	TGTGCCTGGAGTGGGACGGACAGGACGAGACTGTTTTTT	CAWSGTDRTRLFF
TRBV4-1	NA	TRBJ1-5	TRBD1	TGCGCCAGCAGCCCTAGGACAGGGGACCATCAGCCCCAGCATTTT	CASSPRTGDHQPQHF
TRBV20-1	NA	TRBJ2-1	TRBD2	TGCAGTGCTGGACCTAGCGGGAGGGTATCAGGGTACAATGAGCAGTTCTTC	CSAGPSGRVSGYNEQFF
TRBV18	few	TRBJ2-5	NA	TGTGCCAGCTCACCAATGGGAACCACCCGAGAGACCCAGTACTTC	CASSPMGTTRETQYF
TRBV28	many	TRBJ2-7	TRBD2	TGTGCCAGCAGGGGGACTAGCGGCCCCCCTAAGCAGTACTTC	CASRGTSGPPKQYF
TRBV6-5	few	TRBJ2-3	TRBD2	TGTGCCAGCAGTTCTAGCGGGGGGGACACAGATACGCAGTATTTT	CASSSSGGDTDTQYF
TRBV11-2	many	TRBJ1-2	NA	TGTGCCAGCAGCCCACCGAGATCCACAGGGCTTGGGGGCTACACCTTC	CASSPPRSTGLGGYTF
TRBV20-1	many	TRBJ1-1	NA	TGCAGTGCTAGAGATTTACGCCGTGGCACTGAAGCTTTCTTT	CSARDLRRGTEAFF
TRBV14	many	TRBJ2-1	NA	TGTGCCAGCAGCCCCCGCGGTCCTATGAACTACAATGAGCAGTTCTTC	CASSPRGPMNYNEQFF
TRBV20-1	many	TRBJ2-5	TRBD2	TGCAGTGCTAGGAATATGGGGTCGACTAGCGTGTCGGAGACCCAGTACTTC	CSARNMGSTSVSETQYF
TRBV6-2/TRBV6-3	many	TRBJ1-3	NA	TGTGCCAGCAGTTATAAGGGACATTCCTCGGGAAACACCATATATTTT	CASSYKGHSSGNTIYF
TRBV11-2	many	TRBJ2-1	NA	TGTGCCAGCAGCTTAGTAGGCCAGGGGTTATCCAATGAGCAGTTCTTC	CASSLVGQGLSNEQFF
TRBV28	many	TRBJ1-5	NA	TGTGCCAGCCTCCCCAGGGCCACCTTGGAGATTCAGCCCCAGCATTTT	CASLPRATLEIQPQHF